This entry lists 2 T cell receptor beta chains sequenced from one sample in a study of CXCR3-negative and CXCR3-positive naive CD8 T cells. It was by 5' RACE with UMI labels that the TRB cDNA libraries were prepared. TCRdb re-called the 5' RACE reads; every CDR3 protein appears as one record, without DNA. The sample table sets out some 130,000 distinct CDR3 sequences. Material for sequencing was naive CXCR3- CD8+ T cells from blood. Subset here: CD45RO-CCR7+CD27+CD95- naive CD8+ T cells lacking CXCR3 (TNR3-). These receptors were collected from a human donor in good health. Some clones in this sample may be carry-over from other donors' samples.

The gene calls are TRBV5-1 and TRBJ2-7; there is no DNA to check the TCRdb D call of TRBD1. This CDR3 is built from 16 residues. Germline CDR1 reads SGHRS; CDR2 reads YFSETQ. The CDR3 loop reads CASRFSGANKDYEQYF.

V usage is TRBV12-3 or TRBV12-4 and J usage is TRBJ2-1; the D call from TCRdb, TRBD1, cannot be confirmed without DNA. The CDR3 is 13 residues long. The CDR3 loop is CASSFVGGNEQFF.